This T cell receptor (beta chain) emerged from a study of radiotherapy plus CTLA-4 blockade in lung cancer. Findings of the study overall: According to reports, early shifts in blood T cell clones, alongside interferon-beta, forecast response most accurately. Blood saw expansion of tumor-derived TCR clones after radiotherapy plus ipilimumab.

CTLA-4 blockade using ipilimumab, together with focal radiation, was received by patients with chemo-refractory metastatic non-small-cell lung cancer. Generated by immunoSEQ multiplex PCR, the TCRdb table keeps only in-frame clones and is missing some. In the table there are about 110,000 clones, more than 75% of which are singletons. Only a few counts were recorded for this clone. Its antigen remains unidentified. This CDR3 is built from 15 residues. The V and J ends lost 1 base and 7 bases, in that order; junction bases with no gene match: 9. Germline CDR1 is SGHTA and CDR2 is FQGNSA. The clonotype comes from a human donor with non-small cell lung cancer that progressed on radiotherapy plus ipilimumab. Some clones in this sample may be carry-over from other donors' samples. V is TRBV7-2 and J is TRBJ2-7, with TRBD1 identical over 8 bases. Sequenced material: peripheral blood, taken from a patient treated with radiotherapy plus ipilimumab. The CDR3 spells CASSLGAVWTGEQYF. The CDR3 DNA follows: TGTGCCAGCAGCTTAGGGGCTGTGTGGACAGGGGAGCAGTACTTC.